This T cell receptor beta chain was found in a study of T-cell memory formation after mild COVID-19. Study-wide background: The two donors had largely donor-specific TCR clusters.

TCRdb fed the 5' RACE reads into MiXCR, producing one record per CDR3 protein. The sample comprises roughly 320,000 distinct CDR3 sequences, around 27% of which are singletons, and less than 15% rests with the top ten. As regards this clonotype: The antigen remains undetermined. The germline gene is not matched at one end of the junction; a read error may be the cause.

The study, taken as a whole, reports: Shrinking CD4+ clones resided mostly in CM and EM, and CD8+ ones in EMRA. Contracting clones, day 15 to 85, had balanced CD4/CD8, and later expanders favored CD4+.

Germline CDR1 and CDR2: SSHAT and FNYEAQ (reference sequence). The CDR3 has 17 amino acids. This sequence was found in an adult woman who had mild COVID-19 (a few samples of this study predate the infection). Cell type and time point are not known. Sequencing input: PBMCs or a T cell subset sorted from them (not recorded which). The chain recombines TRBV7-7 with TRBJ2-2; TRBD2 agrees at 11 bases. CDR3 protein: CASSLELAGAVSGELFF. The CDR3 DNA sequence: TGTGCTAGCAGCTTAGAACTAGCGGGAGCCGTTTCCGGGGAGCTGTTTTTT. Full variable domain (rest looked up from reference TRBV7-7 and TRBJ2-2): GAGVSQSPRYKVTKRGQDVTLRCDPISSHATLYWYQQALGQGPEFLTYFNYEAQPDKSGLPSDRFSAERPEGSISTLTIQRTEQRDSAMYRCASSLELAGAVSGELFFGEGSRLTVL.